This T cell receptor (beta chain) was sequenced during a study of T cells in localized non-small cell lung cancer. The CDR3 loop spans 12 amino acids. Deletions cut 0 bases from V and 8 bases from J, with 8 bases between. The germline CDR1 and CDR2 sequences are SGDLS and YYNGEE. Assay used: immunoSEQ multiplex PCR; TCRdb lists only in-frame clones, some missing. Of around 26,000 clones listed, about 90% are singletons. The chain employs TRBV9 and TRBJ1-1; a weak D match, TRBD1 (6 bases). The clonotype originates from a woman aged 40 to 75 with stage I lung adenocarcinoma. The source material was peripheral blood, sampled before any cancer treatment. The CDR3 protein is CASSVVDREAFF. The DNA of the CDR3 is TGTGCCAGCAGCGTAGTAGACAGGGAAGCTTTCTTT.